This T cell receptor (beta chain) was captured in a study of cytomegalovirus exposure and HLA in healthy donors. Study results and limitations: Immune exposure was documented only through CMV serostatus.

Germline V gene data show CDR1 as DFQATT and CDR2 as SNEGSKA (reference sequence). The CDR3 is made up of 11 amino acids. Trimming cost V 6 bases and J 6 bases, with 11 bases left between them. Comments on this clone: Its specificity is not known.

With 60 Vbeta and 13 Jbeta primers, the PCR was carried out. This table comes from immunoSEQ multiplex PCR, and its TCRdb copy is limited to in-frame clones, with some not included. The sample contains some 110,000 clones, roughly 15% of which appear only once. The chain combines TRBV20-1 with TRBJ1-2; D uncertain. Sequenced sample: PBMCs. This clonotype was sampled from a female donor in good health and CMV-seronegative. The CDR3 sequence: CSALPKHGYTF. The CDR3 DNA is TGCAGTGCCCTCCCTAAGCATGGCTACACCTTC.